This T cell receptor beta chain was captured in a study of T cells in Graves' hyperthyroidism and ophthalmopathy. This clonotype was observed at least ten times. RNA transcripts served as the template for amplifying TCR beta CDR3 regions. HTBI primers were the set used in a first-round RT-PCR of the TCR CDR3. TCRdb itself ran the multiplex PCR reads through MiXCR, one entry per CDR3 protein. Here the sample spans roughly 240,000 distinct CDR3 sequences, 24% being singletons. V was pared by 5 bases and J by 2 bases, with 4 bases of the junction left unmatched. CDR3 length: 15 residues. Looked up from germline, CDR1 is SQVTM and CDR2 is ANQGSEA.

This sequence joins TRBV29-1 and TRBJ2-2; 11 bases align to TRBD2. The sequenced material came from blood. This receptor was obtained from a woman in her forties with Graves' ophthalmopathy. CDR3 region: CSVPGTSGNTGELFF. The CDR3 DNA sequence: TGCAGCGTTCCCGGGACTAGCGGAAACACCGGGGAGCTGTTTTTT.